This entry features one T cell receptor beta chain sequence. This specimen comes from a study of blood T cell repertoires in COVID-19. Looked up from germline, CDR1 is SGHTA and CDR2 is FQGNSA. Trimming left V 1 base short and J 3 bases short, with 6 bases between. CDR3 length equals 13 residues. Repertoires were generated with immunoSEQ multiplex PCR, while TCRdb's copy carries only in-frame clones and drops some. Altogether 130,000 or so clones are present, roughly 84% being singletons, with the ten largest covering less than 9%. Sequenced: peripheral blood. The chain employs TRBV7-2 and TRBJ1-2; perhaps TRBD1 as D (6 bases). This receptor was identified in a man aged 30 to 39 with COVID-19, enrolled during active disease. The DNA of the CDR3 is TGTGCCAGCAGCTTAGGGACAGACTATGGCTACACCTTC. Translating gives CASSLGTDYGYTF.